Below, one T cell receptor beta chain is given with its context. This sample stems from a study of cytomegalovirus exposure and HLA in healthy donors. The PCR used 60 Vbeta and 13 Jbeta primers. Sequencing used immunoSEQ multiplex PCR; TCRdb keeps in-frame clones, though not all of them. The profile shows 90,000 to 130,000 clones, around 84% of them singletons. CDR3 size: 17 residues. Trimming at V came to 2 bases and at J to 5 bases, leaving 10 bases not matched to a gene. Germline V lookup: CDR1 ENHRY, CDR2 SYGVKD. Sequences were obtained from PBMCs. J is TRBJ2-5 and V is TRBV10-3; 11 bases agree with TRBD2. The TCR originated in a young man in good health and CMV-seropositive. CDR3 sequence reads: CAISEGLLAGDRETQYF. DNA for the CDR3: TGTGCCATCAGTGAGGGACTACTAGCGGGGGATCGGGAGACCCAGTACTTC.